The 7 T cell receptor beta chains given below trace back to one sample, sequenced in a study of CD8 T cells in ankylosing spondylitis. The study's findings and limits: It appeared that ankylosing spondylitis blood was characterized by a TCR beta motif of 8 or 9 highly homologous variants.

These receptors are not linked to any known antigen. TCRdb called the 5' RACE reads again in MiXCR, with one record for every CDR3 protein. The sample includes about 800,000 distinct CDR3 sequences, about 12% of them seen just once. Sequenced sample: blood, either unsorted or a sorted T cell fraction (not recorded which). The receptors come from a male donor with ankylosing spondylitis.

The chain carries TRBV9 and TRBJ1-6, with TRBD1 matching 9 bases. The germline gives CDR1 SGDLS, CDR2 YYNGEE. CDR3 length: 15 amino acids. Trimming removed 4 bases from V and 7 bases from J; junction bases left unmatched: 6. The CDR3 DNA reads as TGTGCCAGCAGCCCCCGGGACAGGGCGAATTCACCCCTCCACTTT. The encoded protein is CASSPRDRANSPLHF.

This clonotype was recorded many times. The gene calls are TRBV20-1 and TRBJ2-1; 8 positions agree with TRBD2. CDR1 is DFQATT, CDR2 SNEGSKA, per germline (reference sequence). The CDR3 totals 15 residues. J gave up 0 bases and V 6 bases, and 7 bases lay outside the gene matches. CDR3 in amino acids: CSAPKLAVSYNEQFF. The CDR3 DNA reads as TGCAGTGCCCCGAAACTAGCGGTCTCCTACAATGAGCAGTTCTTC.

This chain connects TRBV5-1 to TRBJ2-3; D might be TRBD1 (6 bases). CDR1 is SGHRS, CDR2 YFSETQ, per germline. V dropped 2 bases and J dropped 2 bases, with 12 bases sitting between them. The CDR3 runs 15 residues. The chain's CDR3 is CASSFRTADTDTQYF. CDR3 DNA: TGCGCCAGCAGCTTCCGGACAGCAGACACAGATACGCAGTATTTT.

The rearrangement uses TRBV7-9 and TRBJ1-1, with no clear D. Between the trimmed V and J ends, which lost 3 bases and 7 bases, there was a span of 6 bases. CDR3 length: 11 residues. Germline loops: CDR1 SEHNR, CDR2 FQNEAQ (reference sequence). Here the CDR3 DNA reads TGTGCCAGCAGCTTCGGGATTGAAGCTTTCTTT. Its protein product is CASSFGIEAFF.

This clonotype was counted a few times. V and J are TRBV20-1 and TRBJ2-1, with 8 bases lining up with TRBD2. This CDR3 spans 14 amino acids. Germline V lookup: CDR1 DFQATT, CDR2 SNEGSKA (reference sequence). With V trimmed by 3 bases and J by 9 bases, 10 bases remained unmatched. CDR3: CSASDWIAGSEQFF. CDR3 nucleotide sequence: TGCAGTGCTAGTGACTGGATAGCGGGGTCTGAGCAGTTCTTC.

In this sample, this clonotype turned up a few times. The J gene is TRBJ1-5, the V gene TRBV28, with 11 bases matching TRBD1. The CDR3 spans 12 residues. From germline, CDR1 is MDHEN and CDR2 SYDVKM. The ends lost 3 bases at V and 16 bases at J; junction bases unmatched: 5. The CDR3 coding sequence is TGTGCCAGCAGTTTCCTGGACAGGGGGCTCCATTTT. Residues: CASSFLDRGLHF.

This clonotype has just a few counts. The CDR3: CASSRPNSPLHF. CDR3 nucleotides: TGTGCCAGCAGCCGGCCGAATTCACCCCTCCACTTT. The rearrangement links TRBV7-2 to TRBJ1-6, with D unresolved. This CDR3 spans 12 amino acids. Between the trimmed V and J ends, which lost 5 bases and 7 bases, there was a span of 6 bases. Looked up from germline, CDR1 is SGHTA and CDR2 is FQGNSA. The whole variable domain, remainder taken from reference TRBV7-2 and TRBJ1-6, is GAGVSQSPSNKVTEKGKDVELRCDPISGHTALYWYRQSLGQGLEFLIYFQGNSAPDKSGLPSDRFSAERTGGSVSTLTIQRTQQEDSAVYLCASSRPNSPLHFGNGTRLTVT.